Included here is one TCR beta chain sequence, with context. Per the authors' pipeline: Amplification of reference gene primers was used by the study to estimate nucleated cell counts. Using immunoSEQ multiplex PCR, the repertoire was profiled, and TCRdb retains in-frame clones only, with some absent. V, J and clone size reflect that table, while D and trimming were determined from the DNA. The sample gives about 130,000 clones, around 84% of which show up once; 17% is in the top ten. This specimen belongs to a study of blood T cell repertoires in COVID-19. Turning to the study itself: T cells, B-cell-depleted T cells, or PBMCs supplied cDNA or gDNA.

Germline assignment: CDR1 DFQATT and CDR2 SNEGSKA (reference sequence). Germline trimming cut 6 bases from V and 7 bases from J; bases unmatched to any gene: 7. The CDR3 contains 14 residues. The TCR originated in a woman aged 80 or older with acute or convalescent COVID-19. Sequenced material: peripheral blood. This chain joins TRBV20-1 and TRBJ1-6; 9 bases map to TRBD1. The CDR3 is CSASTGGRNSPLHF. The CDR3 DNA is TGCAGTGCCAGTACAGGGGGCCGAAATTCACCCCTCCACTTT.